This T cell receptor (beta chain) was found in a study of T cell repertoires in cytomegalovirus infection. V gave up 5 bases and J gave up 6 bases; unmatched junction bases: 6. Germline loops: CDR1 LGHNA, CDR2 YSLEER. This CDR3 contains 15 residues. One entry per CDR3 protein, called by TCRdb with MiXCR from the reads. The table records hundreds of thousands of distinct CDR3 sequences, 20% to 25% of them present only once. V and J are TRBV4-3 and TRBJ2-1; 11 positions match TRBD2. This sequence was found in a human donor in good health (CMV status not recorded). Some clones in this sample may be carry-over from other donors' samples. What was sequenced was CD8+ T cells from PBMCs. DNA of the CDR3: TGCGCCAGCAGCGTACTAGCGGGGGAGGGCAATGAGCAGTTCTTC. Translated: CASSVLAGEGNEQFF.